A selection of T cell receptor beta chains follows, all from one sample in a study of T cell responses to AZD1222 COVID-19 vaccine. TCRdb's copy holds only in-frame clones and misses some; the assay was immunoSEQ multiplex PCR. This table has some 190,000 clones, 85% to 95% appearing once. Sequencing used peripheral blood, obtained 28 days after the second AZD1222 dose. These TCRs come from an adult who received the AZD1222 COVID-19 vaccine. CDR3s include the opening cysteine and the closing phenylalanine or tryptophan. The D gene is left open where the match is weak. Size is stated for part of the rows, as once, few or many counts, or as a class when the clone is expanded.

TRBV12-5	TRBD1	TRBJ2-1	-	TGTGCTAGTGGTACAGGGGCCTCGCGTAATGAGCAGTTCTTC	CASGTGASRNEQFF
TRBV7-3	TRBD1	TRBJ1-2	once	TGTGCCAGCAGCCCCACAGGGGGAGGCTATGGCTACACCTTC	CASSPTGGGYGYTF
TRBV6-2/TRBV6-3	-	TRBJ1-2	-	TGTGCCAGCAGTTATCAGGGTCCGGTAGGCTACACCTTC	CASSYQGPVGYTF
TRBV5-4	TRBD1	TRBJ1-2	-	TGTGCCAGCAGCTCCCTCGGGACAGGGAATGGCTACACCTTC	CASSSLGTGNGYTF
TRBV2	TRBD1	TRBJ2-1	-	TGTGCCAGCAGCCGGGACAGGAACAACAATGAGCAGTTCTTC	CASSRDRNNNEQFF
TRBV19	TRBD2	TRBJ2-7	once	TGTGCCAGTAGTATTGGAGGGACTAGCATCCCCTACGAGCAGTACTTC	CASSIGGTSIPYEQYF
TRBV7-9	TRBD1	TRBJ2-1	-	TGTGCCAGCAGCTCCGGACAGGGTAAAGAGCAGTTCTTC	CASSSGQGKEQFF
TRBV2	-	TRBJ1-5	-	TGTGCCAGCAGTGAACAGCACACGAGCAATCAGCCCCAGCATTTT	CASSEQHTSNQPQHF
TRBV28	-	TRBJ1-6	-	TGTGCCAGCAGATCGCCGCGGGACACCCCGGGGTCACCCCTCCACTTT	CASRSPRDTPGSPLHF
TRBV9	-	TRBJ2-1	-	TGTGCCAGCAGCGTAGTTAGTCAGGGTGAGCAGTTCTTC	CASSVVSQGEQFF
TRBV28	-	TRBJ2-1	-	TGTGCCAGCAGTTTTGAGGGGTCGGCCTACAATGAGCAGTTCTTC	CASSFEGSAYNEQFF
TRBV9	-	TRBJ2-2	-	TGTGCCAGCAGCGTAGCGGGCATCCGGGGCGGGGAGCTGTTTTTT	CASSVAGIRGGELFF
TRBV2	TRBD2	TRBJ2-3	-	TGTGCCAGCAGGCGGGGGAGTAGCACAGATACGCAGTATTTT	CASRRGSSTDTQYF
TRBV5-1	-	TRBJ2-5	-	TGCGCCAGCAGCTTGGGGCAGACTGAGGCGACCCAGTACTTC	CASSLGQTEATQYF
TRBV6-5	TRBD1	TRBJ2-2	once	TGTGCCAGCAGTCCCAGGGGGTTGGGCACCGGGGAGCTGTTTTTT	CASSPRGLGTGELFF
TRBV19	-	TRBJ2-3	once	TGTGCCAGTACCTCCGGATGGGGCACAGATACGCAGTATTTT	CASTSGWGTDTQYF
TRBV7-5	-	TRBJ1-5	once	TGTGCCAGAAGCCTGGACAGGGCTAGCAATCAGCCCCAGCATTTT	CARSLDRASNQPQHF
TRBV5-1	TRBD2	TRBJ2-2	-	TGCGCCAGCAGCTTGGCCCTGGTACTCGCGGGAGGCCCCACCGGGGAGCTGTTTTTT	CASSLALVLAGGPTGELFF
TRBV6-6	-	TRBJ2-2	-	TGTGCCAGCAGCCACAGGGACACCGGGGAGCTGTTTTTT	CASSHRDTGELFF
TRBV5-4	-	TRBJ2-5	few	TGTGCCATCGGTGAGGGCCAGACCCAAGAGACCCAGTACTTC	CAIGEGQTQETQYF
TRBV4-1	TRBD2	TRBJ2-7	-	TGCGCCAGCAGCCAAGTTACAGCGGGATTGGCCTACGAGCAGTACTTC	CASSQVTAGLAYEQYF
TRBV18	-	TRBJ1-4	-	TGTGCCAGCTCAAGCTTGGCCGAGAATGAAAAACTGTTTTTT	CASSSLAENEKLFF
TRBV11-2	-	TRBJ2-1	-	TGTGCCAGCAGCTCGTTAGACAATGAGCAGTTCTTC	CASSSLDNEQFF
TRBV7-9	-	TRBJ1-2	-	TGTGCCAGCAGCTTAGTAGGGCAGGGAGTCTCCGGCTACACCTTC	CASSLVGQGVSGYTF
TRBV25-1	-	TRBJ2-3	-	TGTGCCAGCAGTGAATCTAACAGCTACACAGATACGCAGTATTTT	CASSESNSYTDTQYF
TRBV7-8	-	TRBJ1-1	-	TGTGCCAGCAGCTTAACGGGTTCCAACACTGAAGCTTTCTTT	CASSLTGSNTEAFF
TRBV28	-	TRBJ2-1	-	TGTGCCAGCCAAATCCGGTCCAATGAGCAGTTCTTC	CASQIRSNEQFF
TRBV2	-	TRBJ1-1	-	TGTGCCAGCGCGATAAGACAGCAGAACACTGAAGCTTTCTTT	CASAIRQQNTEAFF
TRBV5-4	-	TRBJ2-1	-	TGTGCCAGCAGCAAGGACATCCGCTCCTACAATGAGCAGTTCTTC	CASSKDIRSYNEQFF
TRBV5-3	-	TRBJ1-5	-	TGTGCCAGAAGCTTGGTGGGGTCTGTGGGGCCCCAGCATTTT	CARSLVGSVGPQHF
TRBV6-2/TRBV6-3	TRBD1	TRBJ2-5	-	TGTGCCAGCAGCCCAGGACAGGGCGACCAAGAGACCCAGTACTTC	CASSPGQGDQETQYF
TRBV10-3	TRBD2	TRBJ2-7	-	TGTGCAACTACCAAGGGCGGGGGGTCTCCGTACGAGCAGTACTTC	CATTKGGGSPYEQYF
TRBV7-9	-	TRBJ1-5	-	TGTGCCAGCAGCTTAGGGGGAATGAGCAATCAGCCCCAGCATTTT	CASSLGGMSNQPQHF
TRBV7-6	TRBD2	TRBJ2-3	-	TGTGCCAGCAGCTCGGGCCTAGCGGGAGACACAGATACGCAGTATTTT	CASSSGLAGDTDTQYF
TRBV3-1/TRBV3-2	-	TRBJ1-5	-	TGTGCCAGCAGCCAAGAGTGGGGTTTTCAGCCCCAGCATTTT	CASSQEWGFQPQHF
TRBV2	TRBD1	TRBJ1-2	-	TGTGCCAGCAGTGACAGGGGGGCTTATGGCTACACCTTC	CASSDRGAYGYTF
TRBV18	-	TRBJ1-3	-	TGTGCCAGCGCCACGGACGGAAACTCTGGAAACACCATATATTTT	CASATDGNSGNTIYF
TRBV18	-	TRBJ1-1	-	TGTGCCAGCTCACCGGTCCGACAGCGGAACACTGAAGCTTTCTTT	CASSPVRQRNTEAFF
TRBV11-2	TRBD1	TRBJ2-7	-	TGTGCCAGCAGCTTTTCCGGGACAGCCTCCTACGAGCAGTACTTC	CASSFSGTASYEQYF
TRBV5-1	TRBD2	TRBJ2-3	-	TGCGCCAGCAGCGAGGGAACTAGCGGCTACACAGATACGCAGTATTTT	CASSEGTSGYTDTQYF
TRBV21-1	-	TRBJ1-1	-	TGTGCCAGCAGCAATTACAGGGGGATAACTGAAGCTTTCTTT	CASSNYRGITEAFF
TRBV11-2	-	TRBJ1-6	-	TGTGCCAGCAGTTTGGCGCCGCTCTCGTCCATCTATTCACCCCTCCACTTT	CASSLAPLSSIYSPLHF
TRBV3-1/TRBV3-2	TRBD2	TRBJ2-7	once	TGTGCCAGCAGCCAACTAGCGGGAGACGAGCAGTACTTC	CASSQLAGDEQYF
TRBV18	-	TRBJ1-2	once	TGTGCCAGCTCACCAGACGCGAGTAACTATGGCTACACCTTC	CASSPDASNYGYTF
TRBV4-1	-	TRBJ1-6	-	TGCGCCAGCAGCCAAGAGGGCGAAACCATCTATAATTCACCCCTCCACTTT	CASSQEGETIYNSPLHF
TRBV7-2	-	TRBJ2-1	-	TGTGCCAGCAGCGCCCCGGTGGGCGGCCTATACAATGAGCAGTTCTTC	CASSAPVGGLYNEQFF
TRBV7-9	-	TRBJ2-2	-	TGTGCCAGCAGCTTCTTCGTGACTCCGAACACCGGGGAGCTGTTTTTT	CASSFFVTPNTGELFF
TRBV3-1/TRBV3-2	-	TRBJ1-1	-	TGTGCCAGCAGCCGGAGGAACACTGAAGCTTTCTTT	CASSRRNTEAFF
TRBV5-4	TRBD1	TRBJ1-6	-	TGTGCCAGCAGCGACAGGGGACAGCTTAATTCACCCCTCCACTTT	CASSDRGQLNSPLHF
TRBV7-3	-	TRBJ2-2	-	TGTGCCAGCAGCTTAGGTCCCGGGGAGCTGTTTTTT	CASSLGPGELFF
TRBV6-2/TRBV6-3	-	TRBJ2-3	-	TGTGCCAGCAGTTTATGGATTGAGGGGTCGGATACGCAGTATTTT	CASSLWIEGSDTQYF